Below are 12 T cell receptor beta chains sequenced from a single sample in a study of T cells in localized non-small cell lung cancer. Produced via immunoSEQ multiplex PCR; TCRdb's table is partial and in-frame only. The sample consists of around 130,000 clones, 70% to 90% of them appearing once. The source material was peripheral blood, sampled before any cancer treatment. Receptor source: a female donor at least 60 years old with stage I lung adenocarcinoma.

The CDR3 DNA sequence: TGTGCCAGCAGCTTGCGGGACTCGAGGGCAGCAGATACGCAGTATTTT. Encoded protein: CASSLRDSRAADTQYF. The chain employs TRBV7-2 and TRBJ2-3, with D possibly matching TRBD2 (6 bases). Germline V gene lookup returns CDR1 SGHTA and CDR2 FQGNSA. The V gene lost 3 bases and the J gene lost 4 bases, with 17 bases spanning the gap. This CDR3 comprises 16 residues.

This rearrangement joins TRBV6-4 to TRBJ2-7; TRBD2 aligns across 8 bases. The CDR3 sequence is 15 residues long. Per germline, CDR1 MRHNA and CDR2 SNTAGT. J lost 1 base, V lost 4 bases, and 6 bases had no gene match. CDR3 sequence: CASSVISGASYEQYF. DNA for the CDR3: TGTGCCAGCAGTGTTATTAGCGGGGCTTCCTACGAGCAGTACTTC.

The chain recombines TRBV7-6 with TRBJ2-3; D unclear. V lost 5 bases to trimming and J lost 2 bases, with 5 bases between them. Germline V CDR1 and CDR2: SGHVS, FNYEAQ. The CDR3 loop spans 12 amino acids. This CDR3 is CASSPSTDTQYF. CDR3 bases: TGTGCCAGCAGCCCTTCCACAGATACGCAGTATTTT.

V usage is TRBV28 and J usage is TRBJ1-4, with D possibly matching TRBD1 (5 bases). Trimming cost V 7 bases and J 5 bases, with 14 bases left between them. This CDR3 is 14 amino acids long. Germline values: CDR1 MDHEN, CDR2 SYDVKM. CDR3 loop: CASTGGGINEKLFF. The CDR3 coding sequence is TGTGCCAGCACCGGGGGTGGCATAAATGAAAAACTGTTTTTT.

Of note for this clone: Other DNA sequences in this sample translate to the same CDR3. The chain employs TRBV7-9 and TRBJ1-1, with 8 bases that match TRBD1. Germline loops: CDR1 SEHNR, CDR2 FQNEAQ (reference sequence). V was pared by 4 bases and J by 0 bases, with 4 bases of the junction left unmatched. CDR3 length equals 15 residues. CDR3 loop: CASSSRQGMNTEAFF. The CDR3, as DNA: TGTGCCAGCAGCTCAAGACAGGGGATGAACACTGAAGCTTTCTTT.

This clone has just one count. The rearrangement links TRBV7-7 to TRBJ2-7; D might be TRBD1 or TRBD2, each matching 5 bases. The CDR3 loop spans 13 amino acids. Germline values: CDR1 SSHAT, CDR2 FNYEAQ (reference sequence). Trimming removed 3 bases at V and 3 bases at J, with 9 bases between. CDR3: CASSLGRGYEQYF. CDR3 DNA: TGTGCCAGCAGCTTGGGACGAGGCTACGAGCAGTACTTC.

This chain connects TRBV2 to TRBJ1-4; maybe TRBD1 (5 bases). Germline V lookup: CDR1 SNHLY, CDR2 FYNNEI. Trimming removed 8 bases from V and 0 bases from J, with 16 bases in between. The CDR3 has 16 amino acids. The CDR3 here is CASDPGGAATNEKLFF. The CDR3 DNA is TGTGCCAGCGATCCCGGAGGGGCTGCAACTAATGAAAAACTGTTTTTT.

Written as DNA, the CDR3 is TGCGCCAGCAGCCTAGGGACCTTCACAGATACGCAGTATTTT. Protein: CASSLGTFTDTQYF. The chain combines TRBV5-1 with TRBJ2-3; the D gene could be TRBD1 or TRBD2 (5 bases each). The germline gives CDR1 SGHRS, CDR2 YFSETQ. The V end was cut by 4 bases, the J end by 2 bases, with 11 bases between. The CDR3 length is 14 residues. The whole variable domain, filled in from reference TRBV5-1 and TRBJ2-3, reads KAGVTQTPRYLIKTRGQQVTLSCSPISGHRSVSWYQQTPGQGLQFLFEYFSETQRNKGNFPGRFSGRQFSNSRSEMNVSTLELGDSALYLCASSLGTFTDTQYFGPGTRLTVL.

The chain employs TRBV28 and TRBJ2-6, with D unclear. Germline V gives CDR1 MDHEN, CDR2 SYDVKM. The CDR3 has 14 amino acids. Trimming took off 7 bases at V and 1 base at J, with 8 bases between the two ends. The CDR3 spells CASMRRSGANVLTF. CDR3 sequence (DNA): TGTGCCAGCATGAGGCGGTCTGGGGCCAACGTCCTGACTTTC.

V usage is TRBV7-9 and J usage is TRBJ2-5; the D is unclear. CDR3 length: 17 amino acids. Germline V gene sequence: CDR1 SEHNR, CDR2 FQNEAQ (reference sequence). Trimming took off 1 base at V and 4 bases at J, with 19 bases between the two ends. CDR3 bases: TGTGCCAGCAGCTTAGGGTCCCCAGTCCAAGGACGAGAGACCCAGTACTTC. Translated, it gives CASSLGSPVQGRETQYF.

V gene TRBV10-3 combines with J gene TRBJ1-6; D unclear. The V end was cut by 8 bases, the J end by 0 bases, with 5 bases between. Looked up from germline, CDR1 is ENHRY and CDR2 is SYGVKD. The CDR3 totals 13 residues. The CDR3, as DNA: TGTGCCATCCAGAGCTCCTATAATTCACCCCTCCACTTT. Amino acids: CAIQSSYNSPLHF.

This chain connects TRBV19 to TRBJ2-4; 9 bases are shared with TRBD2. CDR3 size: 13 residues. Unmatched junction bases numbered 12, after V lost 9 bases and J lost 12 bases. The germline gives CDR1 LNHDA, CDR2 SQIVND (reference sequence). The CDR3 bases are TGTGCCAGCCGGAACCCAGCGGGAGGTCGTCAGTACTTC. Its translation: CASRNPAGGRQYF.